The clone carrying this T cell receptor beta chain occurred a few times. Its antigen is undetermined. A read error may explain this, as a much larger clone is one base away. The data stem from a study of T cells in Graves' hyperthyroidism and ophthalmopathy. Germline CDR1 reads DFQATT; CDR2 reads SNEGSKA (reference sequence). This CDR3 region has 11 residues. The study, taken as a whole, reports: In validation, the model predicted ophthalmopathy. These predictions came a median roughly 6.5 months before onset.

It was RNA transcripts that yielded the amplified TCR beta CDR3 regions. Researchers ran a first-round RT-PCR on the TCR CDR3 using the HTBI primer set. A single record per CDR3 protein comes from TCRdb applying MiXCR to the multiplex PCR reads. The sample has over 500,000 distinct CDR3 sequences; 17% are singletons. Reasons for excluding patients were uncontrolled infection, other autoimmune disease, pregnancy or lactation. V is TRBV20-1 and J is TRBJ2-5, with unresolved D. Sequencing input: blood. This TCR derives from a woman between 18 and 30 years old with Graves' ophthalmopathy. The CDR3 bases are TGCAGTGCTAGAGAAGGAGAGATCCAGTACTTC. Amino acid sequence: CSAREGEIQYF.